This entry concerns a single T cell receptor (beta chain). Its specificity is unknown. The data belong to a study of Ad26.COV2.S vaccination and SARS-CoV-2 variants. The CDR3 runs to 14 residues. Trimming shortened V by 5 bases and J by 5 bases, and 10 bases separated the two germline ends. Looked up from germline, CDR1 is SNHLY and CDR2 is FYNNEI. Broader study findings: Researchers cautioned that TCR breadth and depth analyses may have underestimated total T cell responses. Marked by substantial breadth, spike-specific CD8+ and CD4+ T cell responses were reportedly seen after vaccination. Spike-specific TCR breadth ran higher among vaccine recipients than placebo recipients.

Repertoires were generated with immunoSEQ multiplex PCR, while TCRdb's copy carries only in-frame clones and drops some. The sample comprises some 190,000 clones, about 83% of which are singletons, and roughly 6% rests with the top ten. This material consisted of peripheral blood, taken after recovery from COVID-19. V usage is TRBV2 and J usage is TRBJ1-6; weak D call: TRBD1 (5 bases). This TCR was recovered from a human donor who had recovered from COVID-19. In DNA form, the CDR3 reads TGTGCCAGCAGTTACGACAGTCATAATTCACCCCTCCACTTT. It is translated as CASSYDSHNSPLHF.